This entry features one TCR beta chain sequence. Assay used: immunoSEQ multiplex PCR; TCRdb lists only in-frame clones, some missing. In the table there are a few hundred thousand clones, roughly 92% of which are singletons. Participants were aged about 18 to 95 years, lived in over 20 US areas, and enrolled virtually. Donors were grouped by their self-reported clinical history. The data originate from a study of blood T cell repertoires in COVID-19. Study details: Italy, Spain and the United States were the sources of the convalescent and acute COVID-19 samples.

The trim removed 5 bases at V and 9 bases at J, leaving 14 bases unmatched. CDR1 SGHTA and CDR2 FQGNSA come from the germline V gene. CDR3 size: 16 residues. The sequence was obtained from a woman aged 40 to 50 who had been exposed to COVID-19. Source material: PBMCs or T cells enriched from blood (not recorded which). This chain connects TRBV7-2 to TRBJ2-2; 8 bases fit TRBD2. Written as DNA, the CDR3 is TGTGCCAGCAGCCATGGGATGGGACTAGAGTGGCGGGAGCTGTTTTTT. Its translation is CASSHGMGLEWRELFF.